These 16 T cell receptor beta chains share one sample of origin, sequenced in a study of T cell responses to AZD1222 COVID-19 vaccine. TCRdb's copy holds only in-frame clones and misses some; the assay was immunoSEQ multiplex PCR. The sample includes fewer than 150,000 clones, 90% of them seen just once. Sequencing was performed on peripheral blood, taken 28 days after the second AZD1222 dose. The receptor source for this set is an adult who received the AZD1222 COVID-19 vaccine.

This rearrangement joins TRBV30 to TRBJ1-3; D is undetermined. From germline, CDR1 is GTSNPN and CDR2 SVGIG (reference sequence). This CDR3 has 13 amino acids. Trimming cost V 0 bases and J 11 bases, with 14 bases left between them. CDR3 in DNA: TGTGCCTGGAGTGTGTCCGAGCCCTATTCCATATATTTT. It yields the protein CAWSVSEPYSIYF. Based on the CDR3 plus reference TRBV30 and TRBJ1-3, the full variable domain is SQTIHQWPATLVQPVGSPLSLECTVEGTSNPNLYWYRQAAGRGLQLLFYSVGIGQISSEVPQNLSASRPQDRQFILSSKKLLLSDSGFYLCAWSVSEPYSIYFGEGSWLTVV.

This chain joins TRBV19 and TRBJ2-3; tentatively, D is TRBD1 (5 bases). In germline, CDR1 is LNHDA, CDR2 SQIVND (reference sequence). The V end was cut by 4 bases, the J end by 4 bases, with 6 bases between. The CDR3 extends over 12 amino acids. The CDR3 nucleotides are TGTGCCAGTAGTACGACAGCAGATACGCAGTATTTT. This translates into CASSTTADTQYF.

V and J are TRBV29-1 and TRBJ2-1; 9 bases are a match to TRBD2. Germline V lookup: CDR1 SQVTM, CDR2 ANQGSEA. The CDR3 length is 14 residues. V lost 1 base and J lost 2; bases outside the gene matches: 0. The CDR3 region is CSVEASGTYNEQFF. The CDR3 region has the DNA TGCAGCGTTGAAGCTAGCGGGACCTACAATGAGCAGTTCTTC.

The gene calls are TRBV18 and TRBJ2-3, with a possible D match to TRBD1 (6 bases). This CDR3 spans 16 amino acids. Germline CDR1 reads KGHSH; CDR2 reads LQKENI. Trimming took 2 bases from V and 0 from J, leaving 12 bases between them. DNA of the CDR3: TGTGCCAGCTCACCAAGAAACAGGGTTAGCACAGATACGCAGTATTTT. It encodes CASSPRNRVSTDTQYF.

The chain uses TRBV5-8 and TRBJ2-2; no definite D call. Looked up from germline, CDR1 is SGHTS and CDR2 is YDEGEE. The ends were cut back, 1 base at V and 6 bases at J, with 7 bases in the middle. The CDR3 is made up of 13 amino acids. The CDR3 DNA sequence: TGTGCCAGCAGCTTGCTTGGGGCCGGGGAGCTGTTTTTT. It specifies CASSLLGAGELFF.

The chain joins TRBV19 to TRBJ2-2; the match to TRBD1 covers 8 bases. This CDR3 has 15 residues. V lost 4 bases, J lost 4 bases, and 5 bases stayed unmatched. Germline-derived CDR1 and CDR2 are LNHDA and SQIVND (reference sequence). CDR3 in DNA: TGTGCCAGTAGTACCGGACAGGGTAGCACCGGGGAGCTGTTTTTT. It codes for CASSTGQGSTGELFF. The whole variable domain, filled in from reference TRBV19 and TRBJ2-2, reads DGGITQSPKYLFRKEGQNVTLSCEQNLNHDAMYWYRQDPGQGLRLIYYSQIVNDFQKGDIAEGYSVSREKKESFPLTVTSAQKNPTAFYLCASSTGQGSTGELFFGEGSRLTVL.

The chain recombines TRBV10-3 with TRBJ2-1, with 9 bases aligning to TRBD2. V lost 8 bases to trimming and J lost 4 bases; unmatched junction nucleotides: 15. The CDR3 has 17 amino acids. Germline CDR1 ENHRY, CDR2 SYGVKD. CDR3 residues: CAIGSTEGLAGYNEQFF. Here the CDR3 DNA reads TGTGCCATCGGATCGACCGAGGGGCTAGCGGGATACAATGAGCAGTTCTTC.

The V gene is TRBV7-3, the J gene TRBJ2-3; unclear D gene. The V gene lost 1 base and the J gene lost 5 bases, with 13 bases spanning the gap. CDR3 length: 15 amino acids. Germline CDR1 and CDR2: SGHTA and FQGTGA. CDR3: CASSLMGGHEDTQYF. The DNA for the CDR3 is TGTGCCAGCAGCTTAATGGGTGGGCATGAAGATACGCAGTATTTT.

The chain couples TRBV6-5 to TRBJ1-1, with TRBD1 as a possible D gene (6 bases). V was cut by 6 bases and J by 4 bases, with 15 bases left in between. The germline gives CDR1 MNHEY, CDR2 SVGAGI. The CDR3 is 14 amino acids. CDR3 DNA: TGTGCCAGCAGGAGGGGGGATGGGGTCACTGAAGCTTTCTTT. Translated: CASRRGDGVTEAFF.

V gene TRBV25-1 combines with J gene TRBJ1-1; D is uncertain. The V and J ends lost 6 bases and 3 bases respectively, with 8 bases between them. Germline values: CDR1 MGHDK, CDR2 SYGVNS. The CDR3 covers 12 residues. The chain's CDR3 is CASRDGYTEAFF. CDR3 in DNA: TGTGCCAGCAGAGACGGTTACACTGAAGCTTTCTTT.

This clone was seen just once. The chain links TRBV27 to TRBJ1-6; D is perhaps TRBD1 (6 bases). CDR3 length: 16 residues. The germline V and J ends were trimmed by 6 bases and 9 bases, with 21 bases remaining between them. Germline CDR1 MNHEY, CDR2 SMNVEV (reference sequence). The CDR3 coding sequence is TGTGCCAGCAGCCCTGTACCGAGTCAGGGGCCTTCACCCCTCCACTTT. This encodes CASSPVPSQGPSPLHF.

V is TRBV18 and J is TRBJ1-1, with a possible D match to TRBD1 (5 bases). V shed 5 bases and J shed 5 bases, with 21 bases lying between them. The CDR3 loop spans 16 amino acids. In germline, CDR1 is KGHSH, CDR2 LQKENI. The CDR3 DNA follows: TGTGCCAGCTCAGATGGGGTAGGGAGGGGTCCGACTGAAGCTTTCTTT. It is translated as CASSDGVGRGPTEAFF.

The rearrangement joins TRBV7-2 to TRBJ1-1; perhaps TRBD1 as D (6 bases). The CDR3 is 15 amino acids. V lost 2 bases, J lost 1 base, and 11 bases lay in between. Germline CDR1 SGHTA, CDR2 FQGNSA. The CDR3: CASSLSGGSNTEAFF. In DNA form, the CDR3 reads TGTGCCAGCAGCTTATCGGGGGGCTCGAACACTGAAGCTTTCTTT.

A few counts support this clone. The chain joins TRBV9 to TRBJ1-2; tentatively, D is TRBD1 (5 bases). Looked up from germline, CDR1 is SGDLS and CDR2 is YYNGEE. Trimming cost V 4 bases and J 8 bases, with 18 bases left between them. This CDR3 spans 14 amino acids. Written as DNA, the CDR3 is TGTGCCAGCAGCTTCCGGGACGGTAGTGGGGGCTACACCTTC. Residues: CASSFRDGSGGYTF.

The J gene is TRBJ2-2, the V gene TRBV4-3, with TRBD2 identical over 11 bases. V was pared by 0 bases and J by 8 bases, with 8 bases of the junction left unmatched. The CDR3 loop spans 17 amino acids. CDR1 is LGHNA, CDR2 YSLEER, per germline. CDR3 loop: CASSQDRVAGGPGELFF. The CDR3 nucleotides are TGCGCCAGCAGCCAAGATCGGGTAGCGGGAGGGCCGGGGGAGCTGTTTTTT.

This clone was observed a handful of times. The chain recombines TRBV5-4 with TRBJ2-7; either TRBD1 or TRBD2 may fit D (5 bases each). The V gene lost 2 bases and the J gene lost 6 bases, with 18 bases spanning the gap. Germline assignment: CDR1 SGHNT and CDR2 YYREEE (reference sequence). This CDR3 is built from 15 residues. CDR3 sequence: CASSFTGPRGAEQYF. The CDR3 bases are TGTGCCAGCAGCTTCACCGGGCCTCGAGGGGCCGAGCAGTACTTC. Drawing the rest from reference TRBV5-4 and TRBJ2-7, the complete variable domain is ETGVTQSPTHLIKTRGQQVTLRCSSQSGHNTVSWYQQALGQGPQFIFQYYREEENGRGNFPPRFSGLQFPNYSSELNVNALELDDSALYLCASSFTGPRGAEQYFGPGTRLTVT.